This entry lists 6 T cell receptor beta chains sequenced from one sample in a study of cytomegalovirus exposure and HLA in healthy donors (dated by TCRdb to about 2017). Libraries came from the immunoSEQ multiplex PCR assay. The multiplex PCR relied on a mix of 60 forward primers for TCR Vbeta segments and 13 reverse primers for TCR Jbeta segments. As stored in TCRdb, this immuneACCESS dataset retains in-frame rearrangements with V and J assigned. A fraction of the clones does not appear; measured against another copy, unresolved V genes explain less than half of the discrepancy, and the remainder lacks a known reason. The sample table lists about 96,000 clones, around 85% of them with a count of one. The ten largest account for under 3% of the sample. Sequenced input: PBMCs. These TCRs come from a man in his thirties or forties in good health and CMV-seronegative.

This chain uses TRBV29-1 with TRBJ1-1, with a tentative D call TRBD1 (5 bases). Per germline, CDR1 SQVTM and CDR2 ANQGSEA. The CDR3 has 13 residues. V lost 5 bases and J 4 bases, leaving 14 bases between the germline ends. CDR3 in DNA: TGCAGCGTTCGACAGAGCCCGGGCACTGAAGCTTTCTTT. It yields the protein CSVRQSPGTEAFF.

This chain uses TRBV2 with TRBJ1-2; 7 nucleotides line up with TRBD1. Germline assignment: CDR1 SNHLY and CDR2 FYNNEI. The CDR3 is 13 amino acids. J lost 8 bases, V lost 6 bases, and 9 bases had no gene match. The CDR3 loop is CASSVDREGGYTF. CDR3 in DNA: TGTGCCAGCAGCGTCGACAGGGAAGGGGGCTACACCTTC.

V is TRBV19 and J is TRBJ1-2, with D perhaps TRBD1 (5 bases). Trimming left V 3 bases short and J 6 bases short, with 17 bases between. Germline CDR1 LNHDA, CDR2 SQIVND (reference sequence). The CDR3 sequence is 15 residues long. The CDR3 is CASSIRVGFSDGYTF. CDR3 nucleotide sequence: TGTGCCAGTAGTATCAGGGTTGGATTCTCGGATGGCTACACCTTC.

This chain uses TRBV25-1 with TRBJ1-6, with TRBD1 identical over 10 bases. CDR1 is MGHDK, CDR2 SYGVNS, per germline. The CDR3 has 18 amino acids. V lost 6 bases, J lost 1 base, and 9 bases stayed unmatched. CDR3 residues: CASRPDRGQRSYNSPLHF. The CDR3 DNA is TGTGCCAGCAGACCCGACAGGGGGCAGCGGTCCTATAATTCACCCCTCCACTTT.

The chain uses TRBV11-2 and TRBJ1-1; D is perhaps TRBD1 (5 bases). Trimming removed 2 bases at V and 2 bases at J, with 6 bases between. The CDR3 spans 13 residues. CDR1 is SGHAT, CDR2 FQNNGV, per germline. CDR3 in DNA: TGTGCCAGCAGCTTATGGGGCAACACTGAAGCTTTCTTT. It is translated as CASSLWGNTEAFF.

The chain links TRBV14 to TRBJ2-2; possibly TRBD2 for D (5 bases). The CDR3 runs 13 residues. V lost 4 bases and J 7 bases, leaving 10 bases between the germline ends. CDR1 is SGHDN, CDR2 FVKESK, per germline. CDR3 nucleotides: TGTGCCAGCAGCCCAGACGGGGACGGGGAGCTGTTTTTT. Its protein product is CASSPDGDGELFF.